These T cell receptor beta chains were read from a single sample in a study of shared clonotypes between healthy human individuals. The assay was immunoSEQ multiplex PCR, and TCRdb's table has in-frame clones only and misses some. The sample records a few hundred thousand clones, about 80% being singletons. The sequencing sample was made of PBMCs. These receptors came from a woman between 40 and 55 years old in good health. Some clones in this sample may be carry-over from other donors' samples. The CDR3 runs from the conserved cysteine through the conserved F or W. Fields, in order: V gene, D gene, clone size, J gene, CDR3 protein, CDR3 DNA. D genes are given only for firm matches. Size tells how often a clone was seen (once, few, many) or the class of an expanded clone, and some rows leave it out.

v_gene: TRBV4-3; d_gene: -; abundance: -; j_gene: TRBJ1-2; CDR3aa: CASSQDPRGLGNYGYTF; CDR3nt: TGCGCCAGCAGCCAAGATCCGCGGGGGTTGGGTAACTATGGCTACACCTTC
v_gene: TRBV7-3; d_gene: -; abundance: -; j_gene: TRBJ1-3; CDR3aa: CASSLDSSGNTIYF; CDR3nt: TGTGCCAGCAGCTTAGACAGCTCTGGAAACACCATATATTTT
v_gene: TRBV5-1; d_gene: -; abundance: -; j_gene: TRBJ2-7; CDR3aa: CASSLGGEQYF; CDR3nt: TGCGCCAGCAGCTTGGGGGGTGAGCAGTACTTC
v_gene: TRBV5-1; d_gene: TRBD2; abundance: few; j_gene: TRBJ2-5; CDR3aa: CASSPAGGFGETQYF; CDR3nt: TGCGCCAGCAGCCCGGCGGGGGGGTTCGGAGAGACCCAGTACTTC
v_gene: TRBV4-1; d_gene: -; abundance: few; j_gene: TRBJ1-5; CDR3aa: CASSRGPNSNQPQHF; CDR3nt: TGCGCCAGCAGCCGGGGACCGAATAGCAATCAGCCCCAGCATTTT
v_gene: TRBV4-1; d_gene: -; abundance: -; j_gene: TRBJ1-2; CDR3aa: CASSQGQQQGVYGYTF; CDR3nt: TGCGCCAGCAGCCAGGGGCAGCAACAGGGTGTCTATGGCTACACCTTC
v_gene: TRBV15; d_gene: -; abundance: -; j_gene: TRBJ2-1; CDR3aa: CATSRGGGLVNEQFF; CDR3nt: TGTGCCACCAGCAGAGGGGGTGGGCTTGTAAATGAGCAGTTCTTC
v_gene: TRBV11-2; d_gene: TRBD2; abundance: -; j_gene: TRBJ2-3; CDR3aa: CASSLLSGRATDTQYF; CDR3nt: TGTGCCAGCAGCTTATTGAGTGGGAGGGCCACAGATACGCAGTATTTT
v_gene: TRBV15; d_gene: TRBD2; abundance: -; j_gene: TRBJ2-2; CDR3aa: CATRTRLADNTGELFF; CDR3nt: TGTGCCACCAGGACTAGACTAGCGGATAACACCGGGGAGCTGTTTTTT
v_gene: TRBV29-1; d_gene: TRBD1; abundance: -; j_gene: TRBJ1-1; CDR3aa: CSATTGGNTEAFF; CDR3nt: TGCAGCGCAACGACAGGGGGGAACACTGAAGCTTTCTTT
v_gene: TRBV4-1; d_gene: -; abundance: many; j_gene: TRBJ2-2; CDR3aa: CASSQGGGGGELFF; CDR3nt: TGCGCCAGCAGCCAAGGCGGTGGTGGCGGGGAGCTGTTTTTT
v_gene: TRBV7-2; d_gene: TRBD2; abundance: -; j_gene: TRBJ2-3; CDR3aa: CASSRGAGGRTDTQYF; CDR3nt: TGTGCCAGCAGCCGCGGTGCGGGAGGGCGCACAGATACGCAGTATTTT
v_gene: TRBV19; d_gene: TRBD2; abundance: once; j_gene: TRBJ2-7; CDR3aa: CASSMEREGSVSSYEQYF; CDR3nt: TGTGCCAGTAGTATGGAGCGGGAGGGCTCGGTGAGCTCCTACGAGCAGTACTTC
v_gene: TRBV15; d_gene: TRBD2; abundance: -; j_gene: TRBJ2-3; CDR3aa: CATSRVPGSGNPTDTQYF; CDR3nt: TGTGCCACCAGCAGAGTCCCCGGAAGCGGGAACCCCACAGATACGCAGTATTTT
v_gene: TRBV30; d_gene: -; abundance: -; j_gene: TRBJ2-7; CDR3aa: CAWSPDQYYEQYF; CDR3nt: TGTGCCTGGAGTCCGGACCAATACTACGAGCAGTACTTC
v_gene: TRBV27; d_gene: TRBD2; abundance: -; j_gene: TRBJ2-3; CDR3aa: CASSFVGRRSDTQYF; CDR3nt: TGTGCCAGCAGTTTTGTCGGGAGGAGGTCAGATACGCAGTATTTT
v_gene: TRBV4-3; d_gene: -; abundance: -; j_gene: TRBJ2-1; CDR3aa: CASSPDRPGEQFF; CDR3nt: TGCGCCAGCAGCCCAGACCGTCCGGGGGAGCAGTTCTTC
v_gene: TRBV30; d_gene: -; abundance: -; j_gene: TRBJ1-1; CDR3aa: CAWGNRAFF; CDR3nt: TGTGCCTGGGGGAATCGGGCTTTCTTT
v_gene: TRBV10-2; d_gene: TRBD2; abundance: -; j_gene: TRBJ2-7; CDR3aa: CASSPRARGGYEQYF; CDR3nt: TGCGCCAGCAGTCCGAGGGCGCGGGGAGGGTACGAGCAGTACTTC
v_gene: TRBV28; d_gene: -; abundance: -; j_gene: TRBJ1-4; CDR3aa: CASGVEGHHEKLFF; CDR3nt: TGTGCCAGCGGGGTAGAGGGACATCATGAAAAACTGTTTTTT
v_gene: TRBV28; d_gene: TRBD2; abundance: -; j_gene: TRBJ2-7; CDR3aa: CASGGLAESYEQYF; CDR3nt: TGTGCCAGCGGGGGACTAGCGGAGAGCTACGAGCAGTACTTC
v_gene: TRBV9; d_gene: TRBD2; abundance: -; j_gene: TRBJ2-1; CDR3aa: CASSVESSGSFHNEQFF; CDR3nt: TGTGCCAGCAGCGTAGAGTCTAGCGGGAGTTTCCACAATGAGCAGTTCTTC
v_gene: TRBV14; d_gene: -; abundance: -; j_gene: TRBJ2-4; CDR3aa: CASSRTQGAKNIQYF; CDR3nt: TGTGCCAGCAGCCGTACCCAGGGAGCCAAAAACATTCAGTACTTC
v_gene: TRBV23-1; d_gene: TRBD2; abundance: -; j_gene: TRBJ2-5; CDR3aa: CASSERAGEGETQYF; CDR3nt: TGCGCCAGCAGTGAAAGAGCCGGGGAGGGAGAGACCCAGTACTTC
v_gene: TRBV11-1; d_gene: TRBD2; abundance: -; j_gene: TRBJ2-7; CDR3aa: CASSLLRGVAGQQYF; CDR3nt: TGTGCCAGCAGCTTACTCCGGGGAGTAGCGGGACAGCAGTACTTC
v_gene: TRBV28; d_gene: -; abundance: -; j_gene: TRBJ2-7; CDR3aa: CASRPPGPHYEQYF; CDR3nt: TGTGCCAGCAGACCACCGGGACCCCACTACGAGCAGTACTTC
v_gene: TRBV5-1; d_gene: -; abundance: -; j_gene: TRBJ2-3; CDR3aa: CASSLTQQATDTQYF; CDR3nt: TGCGCCAGCAGTTTAACCCAGCAGGCCACAGATACGCAGTATTTT
v_gene: TRBV2; d_gene: TRBD1; abundance: -; j_gene: TRBJ2-2; CDR3aa: CASSDDRENTGELFF; CDR3nt: TGTGCCAGCAGTGATGACAGGGAGAACACCGGGGAGCTGTTTTTT
v_gene: TRBV7-2; d_gene: TRBD1; abundance: -; j_gene: TRBJ1-3; CDR3aa: CASSPAGGPGNTIYF; CDR3nt: TGTGCCAGCAGCCCCGCAGGGGGACCGGGAAACACCATATATTTT
v_gene: TRBV27; d_gene: -; abundance: once; j_gene: TRBJ1-2; CDR3aa: CASSTHTSGPGQVHGYTF; CDR3nt: TGTGCCAGCAGTACACACACAAGTGGGCCGGGCCAGGTCCATGGCTACACCTTC
v_gene: TRBV6-5; d_gene: TRBD2; abundance: -; j_gene: TRBJ2-7; CDR3aa: CASSYGGSGKYEQYF; CDR3nt: TGTGCCAGCAGTTACGGGGGTAGCGGGAAGTACGAGCAGTACTTC
v_gene: TRBV7-7; d_gene: -; abundance: -; j_gene: TRBJ2-2; CDR3aa: CASSPGTFPTGELFF; CDR3nt: TGTGCTAGCAGCCCTGGGACTTTCCCGACCGGGGAGCTGTTTTTT
v_gene: TRBV5-1; d_gene: TRBD1; abundance: -; j_gene: TRBJ1-1; CDR3aa: CASSFREQGVFEAFF; CDR3nt: TGCGCCAGCAGCTTCCGGGAACAGGGGGTTTTTGAAGCTTTCTTT
v_gene: TRBV28; d_gene: -; abundance: -; j_gene: TRBJ2-3; CDR3aa: CASSSPSTDTQYF; CDR3nt: TGTGCCAGCAGTTCTCCAAGCACAGATACGCAGTATTTT
v_gene: TRBV6-1; d_gene: -; abundance: -; j_gene: TRBJ2-7; CDR3aa: CASSEMGVFYEQYF; CDR3nt: TGTGCCAGCAGTGAAATGGGGGTCTTTTACGAGCAGTACTTC
v_gene: TRBV7-9; d_gene: -; abundance: -; j_gene: TRBJ1-1; CDR3aa: CASSLEVEVEAFF; CDR3nt: TGTGCCAGCAGCTTAGAGGTAGAGGTCGAAGCTTTCTTT
v_gene: TRBV11-3; d_gene: TRBD2; abundance: -; j_gene: TRBJ2-7; CDR3aa: CASSLEGLAGVDEQYF; CDR3nt: TGTGCCAGCAGCTTAGAGGGGCTAGCGGGAGTCGACGAGCAGTACTTC
v_gene: TRBV5-1; d_gene: -; abundance: -; j_gene: TRBJ1-4; CDR3aa: CASSPLGQNEKLFF; CDR3nt: TGCGCCAGCAGCCCTCTCGGACAGAATGAAAAACTGTTTTTT
v_gene: TRBV7-7; d_gene: TRBD2; abundance: -; j_gene: TRBJ2-5; CDR3aa: CASSPGLAQETQYF; CDR3nt: TGTGCTAGCAGCCCAGGACTAGCCCAAGAGACCCAGTACTTC
v_gene: TRBV5-5; d_gene: -; abundance: -; j_gene: TRBJ1-1; CDR3aa: CASTSSGNRINTEAFF; CDR3nt: TGTGCCAGCACCTCCAGCGGGAACAGGATAAACACTGAAGCTTTCTTT
v_gene: TRBV6-4; d_gene: TRBD2; abundance: -; j_gene: TRBJ2-1; CDR3aa: CASSDSGGGPGEQFF; CDR3nt: TGTGCCAGCAGTGACTCGGGGGGAGGGCCCGGGGAGCAGTTCTTC
v_gene: TRBV9; d_gene: -; abundance: -; j_gene: TRBJ2-5; CDR3aa: CASSVGVGVQETQYF; CDR3nt: TGTGCCAGCAGCGTCGGGGTGGGGGTCCAAGAGACCCAGTACTTC
v_gene: TRBV5-1; d_gene: -; abundance: -; j_gene: TRBJ2-3; CDR3aa: CASSLEGVRTDTQYF; CDR3nt: TGCGCCAGCAGCTTGGAAGGGGTCCGCACAGATACGCAGTATTTT
v_gene: TRBV11-2; d_gene: -; abundance: -; j_gene: TRBJ2-7; CDR3aa: CASSSTTGNSYEQYF; CDR3nt: TGTGCCAGCAGTTCCACGACAGGAAATTCCTACGAGCAGTACTTC
v_gene: TRBV27; d_gene: -; abundance: -; j_gene: TRBJ1-5; CDR3aa: CASRRGVEEPQHF; CDR3nt: TGTGCCAGCAGACGGGGAGTCGAGGAGCCCCAGCATTTT
v_gene: TRBV7-2; d_gene: -; abundance: -; j_gene: TRBJ2-1; CDR3aa: CASSLGGDYNEQFF; CDR3nt: TGTGCCAGCAGCTTAGGGGGGGACTACAATGAGCAGTTCTTC
v_gene: TRBV28; d_gene: -; abundance: many; j_gene: TRBJ2-2; CDR3aa: CASSFLGYTGELFF; CDR3nt: TGTGCCAGCAGTTTTTTGGGTTACACCGGGGAGCTGTTTTTT
v_gene: TRBV19; d_gene: TRBD2; abundance: -; j_gene: TRBJ2-5; CDR3aa: CASRRRGLAEETQYF; CDR3nt: TGTGCCAGTAGGCGACGGGGACTAGCCGAAGAGACCCAGTACTTC
v_gene: TRBV28; d_gene: TRBD2; abundance: -; j_gene: TRBJ2-5; CDR3aa: CASSGLAGVEWETQYF; CDR3nt: TGTGCCAGCAGTGGACTAGCGGGAGTTGAGTGGGAGACCCAGTACTTC
v_gene: TRBV5-1; d_gene: TRBD1; abundance: few; j_gene: TRBJ2-6; CDR3aa: CASSPEAGGTGANVLTF; CDR3nt: TGCGCCAGCAGCCCCGAGGCAGGGGGCACTGGGGCCAACGTCCTGACTTTC
v_gene: TRBV30; d_gene: -; abundance: -; j_gene: TRBJ1-2; CDR3aa: CAWSVGVGYTF; CDR3nt: TGTGCCTGGAGTGTAGGGGTAGGCTACACCTTC